Listed here is a single T cell receptor beta chain. The antigen remains undetermined. The length of the CDR3 is 14 residues. Trimming left V 5 bases short and J 3 bases short, with 17 bases between. Germline loops: CDR1 GTSNPN, CDR2 SVGIG (reference sequence). This entry comes from a study of radiation and T cells in renal cell carcinoma. Broader study findings: From baseline, blood top tumor clonotypes peaked at 2 weeks post-radiation. Pretreatment tumor biopsies were lacking, so baseline clonotypes are unknown.

Time point denoted: baseline pretreatment blood. The treatment here: 15 Gy SBRT to primary tumor, nephrectomy 4 weeks later. Some clones are missing from TCRdb's copy, which holds only in-frame ones; the method was immunoSEQ multiplex PCR. Counted here are 110,000 to 150,000 clones, around four fifths occurring once; the ten biggest clones make up under 30%. V is TRBV30 and J is TRBJ2-7; D possibly corresponds to TRBD1 (5 bases). The sequence was obtained from a woman aged 45-65 years with renal cell carcinoma. Specimen: blood, collected from a patient whose treatment included radiotherapy and nephrectomy. The CDR3 DNA is TGTGCCTGGTTCCCTTCCCCCCAGGGCTACGAGCAGTACTTC. This translates into CAWFPSPQGYEQYF. Looking up the rest from reference TRBV30 and TRBJ2-7 gives the full variable domain: SQTIHQWPATLVQPVGSPLSLECTVEGTSNPNLYWYRQAAGRGLQLLFYSVGIGQISSEVPQNLSASRPQDRQFILSSKKLLLSDSGFYLCAWFPSPQGYEQYFGPGTRLTVT.